This T cell receptor (beta chain) originates from a study of blood T cell repertoires in COVID-19. Looking at the study overall: Samples came from the United States, Italy and Spain, spanning acute and convalescent COVID-19.

TCRdb's table, derived via immunoSEQ multiplex PCR, lists solely in-frame clones and lacks some. This table has about 190,000 clones, about 85% appearing once. This clone showed up just once. V trimming: 1 base; J trimming: 6 bases; junction bases outside the gene matches: 16. Germline-derived CDR1 and CDR2 are SGHVS and FQNEAQ. There are 20 residues in the CDR3. This TCR was recovered from a human donor in a cohort sampled during active COVID-19. The chain is built from TRBV7-8 and TRBJ1-6, with TRBD1 identical over 9 bases. Sequencing input: peripheral blood. This CDR3 is CASSLGFQGTGMFRNSPLHF. The CDR3 DNA sequence: TGTGCCAGCAGCTTAGGATTTCAAGGGACAGGGATGTTTCGTAATTCACCCCTCCACTTT.